Many counts were recorded for the clone carrying this T cell receptor beta chain. Germline V lookup: CDR1 SGHRS, CDR2 YFSETQ. The CDR3 spans 14 residues. Trimming stripped 3 bases from V and 7 bases from J, with 11 bases between. This specimen comes from a study of regulatory T cells in long-lasting Graves disease. Building of the TCR beta libraries involved iRepertoire HTBI primers and Arm-PCR of CDR3 regions. TCRdb re-called the multiplex PCR reads through MiXCR, storing one row per CDR3 protein. The table has 240,000 or so distinct CDR3 sequences, 20% to 25% seen once; the top ten hold around 13%. Time point here: newly diagnosed GD, antithyroid drugs for less than 3 months. Isolated PBMC RNA provided the starting material for the TCR library.

Sequenced material: peripheral blood mononuclear cells (PBMCs), taken at new diagnosis, from a patient treated with antithyroid drugs. The chain couples TRBV5-1 to TRBJ2-6, with unresolved D. The origin of this receptor is a female donor with Graves disease. Here the CDR3 reads CASSWDLGANVLTF. CDR3 nucleotides: TGCGCCAGCAGCTGGGATCTGGGAGCCAACGTCCTGACTTTC.